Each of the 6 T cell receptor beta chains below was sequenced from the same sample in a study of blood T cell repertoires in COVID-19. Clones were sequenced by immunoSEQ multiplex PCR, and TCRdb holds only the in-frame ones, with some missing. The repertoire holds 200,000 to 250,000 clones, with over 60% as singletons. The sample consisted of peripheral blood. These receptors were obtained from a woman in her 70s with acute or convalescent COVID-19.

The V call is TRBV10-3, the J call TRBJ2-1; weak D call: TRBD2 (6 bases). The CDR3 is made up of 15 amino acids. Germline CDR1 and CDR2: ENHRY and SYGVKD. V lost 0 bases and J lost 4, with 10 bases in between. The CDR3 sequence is CAISESRDLYNEQFF. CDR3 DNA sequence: TGTGCCATCAGTGAGTCGAGGGACTTATACAATGAGCAGTTCTTC.

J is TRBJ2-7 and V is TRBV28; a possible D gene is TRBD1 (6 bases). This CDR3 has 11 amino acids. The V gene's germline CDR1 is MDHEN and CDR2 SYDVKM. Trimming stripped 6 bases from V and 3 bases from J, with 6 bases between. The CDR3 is CASRDSYEQYF. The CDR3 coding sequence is TGTGCCAGCAGGGACAGCTACGAGCAGTACTTC.

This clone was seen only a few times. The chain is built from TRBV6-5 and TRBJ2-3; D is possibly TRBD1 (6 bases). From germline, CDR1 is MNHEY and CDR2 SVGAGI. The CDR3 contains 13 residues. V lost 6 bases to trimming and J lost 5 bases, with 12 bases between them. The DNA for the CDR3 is TGTGCCAGCAGCAGGACAGTTTTAGATACGCAGTATTTT. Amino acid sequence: CASSRTVLDTQYF.

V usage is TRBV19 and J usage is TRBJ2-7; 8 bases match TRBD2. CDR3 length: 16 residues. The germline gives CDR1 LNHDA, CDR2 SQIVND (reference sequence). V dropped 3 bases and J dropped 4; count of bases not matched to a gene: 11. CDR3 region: CASSIQWAAGEYEQYF. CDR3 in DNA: TGTGCCAGTAGTATCCAATGGGCAGCGGGAGAATACGAGCAGTACTTC.

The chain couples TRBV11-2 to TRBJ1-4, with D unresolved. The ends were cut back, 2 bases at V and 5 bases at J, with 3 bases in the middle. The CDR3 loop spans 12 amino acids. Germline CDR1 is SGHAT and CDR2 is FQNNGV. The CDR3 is CASSLLNEKLFF. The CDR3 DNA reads TGTGCCAGCAGCTTACTGAATGAAAAACTGTTTTTT.

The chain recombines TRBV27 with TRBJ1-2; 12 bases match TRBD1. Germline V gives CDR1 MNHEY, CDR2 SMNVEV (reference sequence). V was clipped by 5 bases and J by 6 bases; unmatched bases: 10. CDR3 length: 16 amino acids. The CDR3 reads CASSAFPGQGAHGYTF. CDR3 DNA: TGTGCCAGCAGTGCCTTCCCGGGACAGGGGGCGCATGGCTACACCTTC.